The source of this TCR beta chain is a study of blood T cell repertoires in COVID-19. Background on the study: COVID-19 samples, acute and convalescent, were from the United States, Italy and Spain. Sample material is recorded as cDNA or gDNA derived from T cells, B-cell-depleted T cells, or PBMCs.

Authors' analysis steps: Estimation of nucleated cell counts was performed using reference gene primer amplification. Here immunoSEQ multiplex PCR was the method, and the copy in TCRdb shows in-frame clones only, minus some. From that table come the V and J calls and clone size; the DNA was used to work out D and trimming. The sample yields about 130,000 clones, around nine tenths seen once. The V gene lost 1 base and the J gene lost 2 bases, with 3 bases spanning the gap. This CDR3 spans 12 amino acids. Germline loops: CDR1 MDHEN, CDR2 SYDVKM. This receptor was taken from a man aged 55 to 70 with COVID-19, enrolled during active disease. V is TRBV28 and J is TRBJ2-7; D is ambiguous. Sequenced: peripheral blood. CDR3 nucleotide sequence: TGTGCCAGCAGTTTATTCACCTACGAGCAGTACTTC. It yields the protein CASSLFTYEQYF.